This T cell receptor (beta chain) derives from a study of blood T cell repertoires in COVID-19. For the study at large: Samples representing acute and convalescent COVID-19 were sourced from the United States, Italy and Spain. Sample material is recorded as cDNA or gDNA derived from T cells, B-cell-depleted T cells, or PBMCs.

Seattle participants joined during active infection and were tracked over time. How the authors handled the data: Reference gene primer amplification yielded estimated nucleated cell counts. Produced via immunoSEQ multiplex PCR; TCRdb's table is partial and in-frame only. Clone size and the V and J calls come from that table; the DNA yielded D and trimming. The sample shows around 250,000 clones, about 82% of them seen only once. V dropped 1 base and J dropped 7 bases, with 11 bases sitting between them. This CDR3 contains 14 residues. Looked up from germline, CDR1 is SGHTA and CDR2 is FQGNSA. This chain links TRBV7-2 with TRBJ1-5; possibly TRBD1 for D (5 bases). The sequenced sample consisted of peripheral blood. The TCR was taken from an elderly woman with COVID-19, enrolled during active disease. CDR3 in amino acids: CASSLEEGPQPQHF. The CDR3 DNA follows: TGTGCCAGCAGCTTAGAGGAGGGACCGCAGCCCCAGCATTTT.